The count of the clone carrying this T cell receptor beta chain is one. A quantity of about 0.5 to 1 ug RNA underwent reverse transcription using random hexamers. Each CDR3 protein gets one entry after TCRdb re-called the immunoSEQ multiplex PCR reads with MiXCR. The sample lists roughly 180,000 distinct CDR3 sequences; just under 95% were seen once. Trimming pared 0 bases from V and 3 bases from J, leaving 21 bases between. The CDR3 totals 18 residues. The germline gives CDR1 MNHEY, CDR2 SVGAGI. This record belongs to a study of CD8 T cells in Susac syndrome. The V and J genes are TRBV6-5 and TRBJ2-7; D call uncertain. Sequenced: CD4+ T cells from PBMCs. The receptor was isolated from a human donor in good health. The CDR3 nucleotides are TGTGCCAGCAGTTACTCGAGGCCAGAGGCAGGCCAAAGCTACGAGCAGTACTTC. This codes for CASSYSRPEAGQSYEQYF.